This T cell receptor beta chain was recovered during a study of blood T cell repertoires in COVID-19. CDR1 MNHEY and CDR2 SMNVEV come from the germline V gene (reference sequence). The ends were cut back, 2 bases at V and 6 bases at J, with 15 bases in the middle. CDR3 length: 15 residues. This clone is a singleton in its sample. The data were produced by immunoSEQ multiplex PCR, yet TCRdb's version contains in-frame clones alone and is incomplete. The data show approximately 270,000 clones, with around nine tenths seen just once and approximately 2% held by the top ten. Sequencing used PBMCs or T cells enriched from blood (not recorded which). The genes are TRBV27 and TRBJ2-3; tentatively, D is TRBD2 (6 bases). This sequence originates from a woman aged 55-75 years who had recovered from COVID-19. CDR3 sequence reads: CASSLRTAGRDTQYF. The CDR3 DNA follows: TGTGCCAGCAGTTTACGCACGGCGGGGAGGGATACGCAGTATTTT.